This TCR beta chain stems from a study of OX40 agonist ivuxolimab in advanced cancers. Per the germline V gene, CDR1 is MNHNY and CDR2 is SVGAGI (reference sequence). With V trimmed by 4 bases and J by 7 bases, 2 bases remained unmatched. This CDR3 is built from 13 residues. Sequencing used immunoSEQ multiplex PCR; TCRdb keeps in-frame clones, though not all of them. The sample consists of roughly 18,000 clones, approximately 85% of them appearing once. Broader study findings: In CD8+ T cells, expanded clones were on average more numerous than in CD4+.

Samples of blood were obtained at baseline, on cycle 4 day 1, and on cycle 7 day 1. As regards this clone: The antigen is unknown.

Sample: CD4+ or CD8+ T cells sorted from blood, taken in a trial of the OX40 agonist ivuxolimab. This TCR was recovered from an adult with an advanced solid tumor such as melanoma, head and neck, liver or kidney cancer. V gene TRBV6-6 combines with J gene TRBJ2-1; 9 bases fit TRBD1. The CDR3 DNA is TGTGCCAGCAGTTGGGACAGGGAGAATGAGCAGTTCTTC. Its protein product is CASSWDRENEQFF.